These T cell receptor beta chains were read from a single sample in a study of cytomegalovirus exposure and HLA in healthy donors. The repertoire was sequenced with immunoSEQ multiplex PCR; TCRdb's copy has only in-frame clones and lacks some. The repertoire holds 200,000 to 250,000 clones, with 65% to 85% as singletons. The sequencing input was PBMCs. These receptors were collected from a boy younger than 10 in good health and CMV-seronegative. CDR3s include the opening cysteine and the closing phenylalanine or tryptophan. The D gene is left open where the match is weak. Rows give clone size only sometimes, using once, few, many, or a class for an expanded clone.

D gene: -
V gene: TRBV5-1
clone size: -
J gene: TRBJ2-1
CDR3 protein: CASSPRGYAYNEQFF
CDR3 DNA: TGCGCCAGCAGCCCCCGGGGATATGCCTACAATGAGCAGTTCTTC

D gene: -
V gene: TRBV19
clone size: -
J gene: TRBJ2-2
CDR3 protein: CASSIVGDTGELFF
CDR3 DNA: TGTGCCAGTAGTATAGTCGGAGACACCGGGGAGCTGTTTTTT

D gene: -
V gene: TRBV2
clone size: few
J gene: TRBJ2-2
CDR3 protein: CASNSGTHTGELFF
CDR3 DNA: TGTGCCAGCAATTCCGGGACACACACCGGGGAGCTGTTTTTT

D gene: TRBD1
V gene: TRBV5-6
clone size: once
J gene: TRBJ2-1
CDR3 protein: CASSLWETGTIYEQFF
CDR3 DNA: TGTGCCAGCAGCTTATGGGAGACAGGGACCATCTATGAGCAGTTCTTC

D gene: -
V gene: TRBV7-9
clone size: -
J gene: TRBJ2-7
CDR3 protein: CASSRNRYYEQYF
CDR3 DNA: TGTGCCAGCAGCCGGAACAGGTACTACGAGCAGTACTTC

D gene: TRBD1
V gene: TRBV9
clone size: -
J gene: TRBJ1-6
CDR3 protein: CASSVGQGDNSPLHF
CDR3 DNA: TGTGCCAGCAGCGTAGGACAGGGAGATAATTCACCCCTCCACTTT

D gene: -
V gene: TRBV27
clone size: -
J gene: TRBJ2-7
CDR3 protein: CASSLGYSYEQYF
CDR3 DNA: TGTGCCAGCAGTTTGGGCTACAGCTACGAGCAGTACTTC

D gene: TRBD2
V gene: TRBV19
clone size: -
J gene: TRBJ2-3
CDR3 protein: CASSPGRGGRDTQYF
CDR3 DNA: TGTGCCAGTAGCCCTGGGCGGGGGGGGAGGGATACGCAGTATTTT

D gene: TRBD2
V gene: TRBV5-6
clone size: -
J gene: TRBJ2-3
CDR3 protein: CASSSRPGGGTDTQYF
CDR3 DNA: TGTGCCAGCAGCTCACGACCGGGGGGGGGCACAGATACGCAGTATTTT

D gene: TRBD2
V gene: TRBV30
clone size: -
J gene: TRBJ2-5
CDR3 protein: CAWLPSTSGAQETQYF
CDR3 DNA: TGTGCCTGGCTACCTTCGACTAGCGGGGCCCAAGAGACCCAGTACTTC

D gene: TRBD1
V gene: TRBV4-1
clone size: -
J gene: TRBJ2-5
CDR3 protein: CASSQVWLRMTGGRVETQYF
CDR3 DNA: TGCGCCAGCAGCCAAGTCTGGCTGCGTATGACAGGGGGAAGGGTGGAGACCCAGTACTTC

D gene: -
V gene: TRBV2
clone size: -
J gene: TRBJ2-7
CDR3 protein: CASRSSYEQYF
CDR3 DNA: TGTGCCAGCAGGAGCTCCTACGAGCAGTACTTC

D gene: -
V gene: TRBV19
clone size: -
J gene: TRBJ1-2
CDR3 protein: CASSILQGNYGYTF
CDR3 DNA: TGTGCCAGTAGTATATTGCAGGGCAACTATGGCTACACCTTC

D gene: TRBD1
V gene: TRBV29-1
clone size: -
J gene: TRBJ2-1
CDR3 protein: CSAARAVTGLDEQFF
CDR3 DNA: TGCAGCGCGGCGCGGGCAGTGACAGGGTTGGATGAGCAGTTCTTC

D gene: -
V gene: TRBV7-9
clone size: -
J gene: TRBJ2-3
CDR3 protein: CATPVADTQYF
CDR3 DNA: TGTGCCACCCCTGTCGCGGATACGCAGTATTTT

D gene: TRBD1
V gene: TRBV2
clone size: few
J gene: TRBJ2-3
CDR3 protein: CASSSRTGSDTQYF
CDR3 DNA: TGTGCCAGCAGTTCTAGGACAGGTTCCGATACGCAGTATTTT

D gene: TRBD1
V gene: TRBV30
clone size: -
J gene: TRBJ1-2
CDR3 protein: CAWSVNPGQGSSRGGYTF
CDR3 DNA: TGTGCCTGGAGTGTTAACCCGGGACAGGGGAGTAGCAGAGGAGGCTACACCTTC

D gene: -
V gene: TRBV6-6
clone size: few
J gene: TRBJ1-3
CDR3 protein: CASSYSDRGNTIYF
CDR3 DNA: TGTGCCAGCAGTTACTCGGACAGAGGGAACACCATATATTTT